A selection of T cell receptor beta chains follows, all from one sample in a study of T cells in Graves' hyperthyroidism and ophthalmopathy. TCRdb reanalysed the multiplex PCR reads using MiXCR and keeps one entry per CDR3 protein. Among a few hundred thousand distinct CDR3 sequences listed, roughly 13% were seen once. Sequenced: blood. These receptors came from a woman in her 40s with Graves' ophthalmopathy. The CDR3 runs from the conserved cysteine through the conserved F or W. The D gene is left open where the match is weak. Clone sizes are given selectively: once, few, many, or a class where the clone is expanded.

>few|TRBJ2-3|-|TRBV19
CASSRTDTDTQYF
TGTGCCAGTAGTAGGACGGATACAGATACGCAGTATTTT
>-|TRBJ2-1|TRBD2|TRBV6-2/TRBV6-3
CASRASGRVGDEQFF
TGTGCCAGCAGGGCAAGCGGGAGGGTTGGGGATGAGCAGTTCTTC
>many|TRBJ2-1|-|TRBV28
CASSLIPRVENEQFF
TGTGCCAGCAGTTTAATCCCCAGGGTGGAAAATGAGCAGTTCTTC
>-|TRBJ1-1|-|TRBV10-2
CASSELRSVGAEAFF
TGCGCCAGCAGTGAGTTACGTTCCGTGGGAGCTGAAGCTTTCTTT
>many|TRBJ2-1|TRBD2|TRBV11-3
CASSPSPVSGRNEQFF
TGTGCCAGCAGCCCGAGCCCAGTCAGCGGGAGGAATGAGCAGTTCTTC
>few|TRBJ2-3|-|TRBV27
CASSWRGTDTQYF
TGTGCCAGCAGTTGGCGGGGAACAGATACGCAGTATTTT
>many|TRBJ2-1|TRBD2|TRBV29-1
CSVVVAGGGEQFF
TGCAGCGTTGTCGTAGCGGGGGGGGGTGAGCAGTTCTTC
>few|TRBJ2-5|TRBD2|TRBV10-1
CASAPEAGAETQYF
TGCGCCAGCGCCCCAGAAGCGGGAGCGGAGACCCAGTACTTC
>many|TRBJ1-2|TRBD1|TRBV10-3
CAISELRGASYGYTF
TGTGCCATCAGTGAGCTCAGGGGGGCGAGCTATGGCTACACCTTC
>few|TRBJ2-7|TRBD1|TRBV19
CASSIRDRWYEQYF
TGTGCCAGTAGTATCCGGGACAGATGGTACGAGCAGTACTTC
>many|TRBJ2-1|-|TRBV6-1
CASSEAIRTQPKYNEQFF
TGTGCCAGCAGTGAAGCGATTCGGACCCAACCAAAATACAATGAGCAGTTCTTC
>-|TRBJ1-1|TRBD1|TRBV4-1
CASSPQGAEAFF
TGCGCCAGCAGCCCGCAGGGGGCTGAAGCTTTCTTT
>once|TRBJ1-3|-|TRBV4-1
CASSQDLGFRESGNTIYF
TGCGCCAGCAGCCAAGATCTTGGGTTTAGGGAGTCTGGAAACACCATATATTTT
>many|TRBJ1-1|-|TRBV14
CASSPRSGQSYTEAFF
TGTGCCAGCAGCCCCCGCTCCGGACAGAGTTACACTGAAGCTTTCTTT